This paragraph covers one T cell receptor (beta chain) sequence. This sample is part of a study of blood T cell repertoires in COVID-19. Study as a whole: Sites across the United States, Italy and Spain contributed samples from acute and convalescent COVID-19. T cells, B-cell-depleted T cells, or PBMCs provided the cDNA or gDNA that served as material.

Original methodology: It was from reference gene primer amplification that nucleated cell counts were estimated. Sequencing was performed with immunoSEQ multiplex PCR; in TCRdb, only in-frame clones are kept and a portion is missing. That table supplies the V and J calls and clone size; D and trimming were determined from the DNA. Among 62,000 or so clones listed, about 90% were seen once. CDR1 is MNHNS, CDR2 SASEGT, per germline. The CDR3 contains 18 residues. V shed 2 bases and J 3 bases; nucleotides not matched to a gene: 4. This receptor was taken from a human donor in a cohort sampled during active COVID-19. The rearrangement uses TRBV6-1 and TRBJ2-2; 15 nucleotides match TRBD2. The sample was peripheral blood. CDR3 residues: CASSERGLAGGDTGELFF. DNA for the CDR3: TGTGCCAGCAGTGAACGGGGACTAGCGGGAGGAGACACCGGGGAGCTGTTTTTT.